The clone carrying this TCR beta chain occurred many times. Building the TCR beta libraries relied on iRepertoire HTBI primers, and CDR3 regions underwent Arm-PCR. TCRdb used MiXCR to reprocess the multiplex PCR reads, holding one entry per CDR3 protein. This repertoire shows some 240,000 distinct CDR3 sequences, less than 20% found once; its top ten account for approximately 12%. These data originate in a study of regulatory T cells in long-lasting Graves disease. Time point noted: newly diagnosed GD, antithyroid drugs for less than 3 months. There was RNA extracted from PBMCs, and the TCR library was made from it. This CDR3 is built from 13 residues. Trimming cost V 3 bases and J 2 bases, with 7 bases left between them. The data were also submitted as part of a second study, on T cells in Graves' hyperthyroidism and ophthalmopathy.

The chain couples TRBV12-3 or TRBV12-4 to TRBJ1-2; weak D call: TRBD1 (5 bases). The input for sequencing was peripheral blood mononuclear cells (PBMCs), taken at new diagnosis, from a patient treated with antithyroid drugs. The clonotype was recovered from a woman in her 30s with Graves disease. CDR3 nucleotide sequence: TGTGCCAGCAGTTTGGGGGGGAACTATGGCTACACCTTC. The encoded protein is CASSLGGNYGYTF.